One T cell receptor (beta chain) is described in this entry. From germline, CDR1 is SGHTA and CDR2 FQGTGA. The ends lost 5 bases at V and 4 bases at J; junction bases unmatched: 7. This CDR3 is built from 14 residues. This entry belongs to a study of blood T cell repertoires in COVID-19. Study-level background: Samples taken during acute and convalescent COVID-19 were collected in the United States, Italy and Spain.

Under the authors' procedure: Reference gene primers were amplified, and this amplification served to estimate nucleated cell counts. Using immunoSEQ multiplex PCR, the repertoire was profiled, and TCRdb retains in-frame clones only, with some absent. The V and J calls and clone size are taken from that table; D and trimming were inferred from the DNA. The table records a few hundred thousand clones, about 83% of them present only once. This sequence was found in a man in his forties or fifties with active or convalescent COVID-19. Sequenced sample: peripheral blood. The J gene is TRBJ1-1, the V gene TRBV7-3; 7 nucleotides line up with TRBD1. The CDR3 DNA sequence: TGTGCCAGCAGCGACAGAGGGGGCTTCACTGAAGCTTTCTTT. It is translated as CASSDRGGFTEAFF.